This T cell receptor beta chain was sequenced for a study of cytomegalovirus exposure and HLA in healthy donors. Comments on this clone: What it binds is not known.

The PCR contained 60 Vbeta and 13 Jbeta primers. As processed by the authors: Unique TCR beta chains numbered approximately 76 million in a later analysis, with roughly 11 million shared. The protocol was immunoSEQ multiplex PCR, while the TCRdb copy is restricted to in-frame clones and leaves out a portion. V and J calls and clone size follow that table, whereas D and trimming were derived from the DNA. The table records about 120,000 clones, 80% to 85% of them present only once. General study points: TCR beta chains associated with HLA were, in a later analysis, more clonally expanded than equally common others.

The CDR3 spans 15 residues. Germline loops: CDR1 KGHSH, CDR2 LQKENI. J lost 3 bases, V lost 3 bases, and 7 bases had no gene match. Each donor was healthy, and each was a bone marrow donor. The chain uses TRBV18 and TRBJ1-2, with 7 bases fitting TRBD1. The sequence was collected from a woman aged 40 to 50 in good health and CMV-seronegative. The material sequenced was PBMCs. The CDR3 region has the DNA TGTGCCAGCTCACCCGGACAGGACGTTCACTATGGCTACACCTTC. Translation gives CASSPGQDVHYGYTF.